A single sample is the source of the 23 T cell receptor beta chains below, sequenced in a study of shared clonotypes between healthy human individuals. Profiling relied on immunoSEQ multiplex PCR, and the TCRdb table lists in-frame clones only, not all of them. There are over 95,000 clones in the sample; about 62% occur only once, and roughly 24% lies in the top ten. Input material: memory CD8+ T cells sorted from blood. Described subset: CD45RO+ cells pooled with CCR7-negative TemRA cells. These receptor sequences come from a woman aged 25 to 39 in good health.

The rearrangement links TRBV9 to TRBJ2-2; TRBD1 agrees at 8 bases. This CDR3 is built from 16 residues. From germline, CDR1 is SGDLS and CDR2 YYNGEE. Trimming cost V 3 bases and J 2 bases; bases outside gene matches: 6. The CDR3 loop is CASSEAGQENTGELFF. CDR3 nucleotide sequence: TGTGCCAGCAGCGAGGCGGGACAGGAAAACACCGGGGAGCTGTTTTTT.

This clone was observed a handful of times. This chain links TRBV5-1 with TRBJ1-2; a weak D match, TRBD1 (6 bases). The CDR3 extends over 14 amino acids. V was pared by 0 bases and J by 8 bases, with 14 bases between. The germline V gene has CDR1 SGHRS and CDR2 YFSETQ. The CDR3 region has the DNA TGCGCCAGCAGCTTGGAGTTCAGGGGCTGGGGCTACACCTTC. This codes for CASSLEFRGWGYTF.

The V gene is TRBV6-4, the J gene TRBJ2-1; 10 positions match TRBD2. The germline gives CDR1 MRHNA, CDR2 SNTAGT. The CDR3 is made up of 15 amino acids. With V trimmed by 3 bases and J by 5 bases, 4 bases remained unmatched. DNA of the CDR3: TGTGCCAGCAGTGAAAGTACTAGCGGGGACAATGAGCAGTTCTTC. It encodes CASSESTSGDNEQFF.

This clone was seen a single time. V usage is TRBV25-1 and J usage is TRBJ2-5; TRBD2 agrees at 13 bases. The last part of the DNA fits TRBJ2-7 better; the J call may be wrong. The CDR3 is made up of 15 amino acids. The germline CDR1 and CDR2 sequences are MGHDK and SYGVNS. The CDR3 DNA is TGTGCCAGCACCGGGACTAGCGGGACCACCTACGAGCAGTACTTC. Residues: CASTGTSGTTYEQYF.

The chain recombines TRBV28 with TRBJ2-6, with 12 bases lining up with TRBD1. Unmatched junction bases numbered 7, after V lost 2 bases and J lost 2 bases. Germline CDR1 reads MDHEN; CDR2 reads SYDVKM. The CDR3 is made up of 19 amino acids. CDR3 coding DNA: TGTGCCAGCAGTTTAAGAAGGTGGGACAGGGGGCCTGGGGCCAACGTCCTGACTTTC. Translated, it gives CASSLRRWDRGPGANVLTF.

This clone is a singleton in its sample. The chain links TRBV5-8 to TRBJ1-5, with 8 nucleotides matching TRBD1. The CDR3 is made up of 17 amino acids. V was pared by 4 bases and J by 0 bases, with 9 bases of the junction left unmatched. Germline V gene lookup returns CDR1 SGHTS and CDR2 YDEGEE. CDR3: CASSHRTGSDSNQPQHF. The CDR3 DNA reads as TGTGCCAGCAGCCACCGGACAGGGTCGGATAGCAATCAGCCCCAGCATTTT. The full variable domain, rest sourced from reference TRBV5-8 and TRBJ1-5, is EAGVTQSPTHLIKTRGQQATLRCSPISGHTSVYWYQQALGLGLQFLLWYDEGEERNRGNFPPRFSGRQFPNYSSELNVNALELEDSALYLCASSHRTGSDSNQPQHFGDGTRLSIL.

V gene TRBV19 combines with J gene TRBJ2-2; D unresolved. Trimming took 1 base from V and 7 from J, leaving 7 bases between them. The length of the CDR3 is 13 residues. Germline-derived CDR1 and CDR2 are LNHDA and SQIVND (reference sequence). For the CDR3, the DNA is TGTGCCAGTAGTATAGTAGTCGGCGGGGAGCTGTTTTTT. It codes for CASSIVVGGELFF.

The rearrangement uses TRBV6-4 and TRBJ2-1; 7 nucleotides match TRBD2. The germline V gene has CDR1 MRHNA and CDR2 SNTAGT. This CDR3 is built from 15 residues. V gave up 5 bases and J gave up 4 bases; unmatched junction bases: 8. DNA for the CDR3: TGTGCCAGCAGTCTGGGGAGGGCCGAGTACAATGAGCAGTTCTTC. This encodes CASSLGRAEYNEQFF.

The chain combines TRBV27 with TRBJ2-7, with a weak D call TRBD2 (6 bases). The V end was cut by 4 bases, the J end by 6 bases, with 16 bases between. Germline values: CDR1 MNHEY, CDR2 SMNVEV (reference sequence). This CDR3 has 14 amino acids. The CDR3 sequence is CASSSPGWGGEQYF. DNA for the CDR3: TGTGCCAGCAGTTCACCCGGATGGGGAGGCGAGCAGTACTTC.

The CDR3 protein is CASSLTGTAYEQYF. DNA of the CDR3: TGTGCCAGCAGTTTAACCGGGACAGCCTACGAGCAGTACTTC. The chain carries TRBV7-9 and TRBJ2-7, with 7 positions matching TRBD1. V was clipped by 6 bases and J by 2 bases; unmatched bases: 7. Germline V gives CDR1 SEHNR, CDR2 FQNEAQ (reference sequence). This CDR3 comprises 14 residues.

This CDR3 reads CASSRNELTGQSSYEQYF. The CDR3 bases are TGTGCCAGCAGTAGAAACGAATTGACAGGCCAAAGCTCCTACGAGCAGTACTTC. V usage is TRBV2 and J usage is TRBJ2-7; tentatively, D is TRBD1 (6 bases). Deletions cut 5 bases from V and 0 bases from J, with 23 bases between. This CDR3 comprises 18 residues. The germline CDR1 and CDR2 sequences are SNHLY and FYNNEI.

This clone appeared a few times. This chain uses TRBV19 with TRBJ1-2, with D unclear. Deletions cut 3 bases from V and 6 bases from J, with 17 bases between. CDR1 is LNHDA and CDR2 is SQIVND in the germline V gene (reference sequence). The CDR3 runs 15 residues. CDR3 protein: CASSISGFSANGYTF. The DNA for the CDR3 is TGTGCCAGTAGTATTTCGGGTTTCAGCGCAAATGGCTACACCTTC.

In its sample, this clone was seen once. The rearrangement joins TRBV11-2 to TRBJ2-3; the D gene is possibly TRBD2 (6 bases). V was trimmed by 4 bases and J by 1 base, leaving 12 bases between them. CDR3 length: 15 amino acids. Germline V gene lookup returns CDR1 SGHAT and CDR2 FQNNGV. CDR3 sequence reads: CASSSTSRGTDTQYF. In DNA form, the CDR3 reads TGTGCCAGCAGCTCGACTAGTCGGGGCACAGATACGCAGTATTTT. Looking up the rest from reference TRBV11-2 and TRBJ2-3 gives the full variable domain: EAGVAQSPRYKIIEKRQSVAFWCNPISGHATLYWYQQILGQGPKLLIQFQNNGVVDDSQLPKDRFSAERLKGVDSTLKIQPAKLEDSAVYLCASSSTSRGTDTQYFGPGTRLTVL.

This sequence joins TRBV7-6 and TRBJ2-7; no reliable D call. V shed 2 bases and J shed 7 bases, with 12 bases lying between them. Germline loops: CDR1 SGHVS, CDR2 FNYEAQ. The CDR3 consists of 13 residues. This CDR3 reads CASSLSRVREQYF. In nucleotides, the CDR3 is TGTGCCAGCAGCTTATCGCGAGTGCGGGAGCAGTACTTC.

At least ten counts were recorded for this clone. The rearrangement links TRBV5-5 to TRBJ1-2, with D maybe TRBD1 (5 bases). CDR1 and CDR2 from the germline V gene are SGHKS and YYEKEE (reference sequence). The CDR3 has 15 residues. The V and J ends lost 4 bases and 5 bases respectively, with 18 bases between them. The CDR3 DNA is TGTGCCAGCAGCCAGCCAGGAGCAGGGCAATATGGCTACACCTTC. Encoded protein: CASSQPGAGQYGYTF.

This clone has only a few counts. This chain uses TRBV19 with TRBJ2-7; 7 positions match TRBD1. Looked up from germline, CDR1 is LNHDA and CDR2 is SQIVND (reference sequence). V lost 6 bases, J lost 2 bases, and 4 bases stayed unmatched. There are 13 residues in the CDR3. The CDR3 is CASRRQGTYEQYF. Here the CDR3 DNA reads TGTGCCAGTAGGAGACAGGGTACCTACGAGCAGTACTTC. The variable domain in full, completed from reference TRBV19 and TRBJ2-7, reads DGGITQSPKYLFRKEGQNVTLSCEQNLNHDAMYWYRQDPGQGLRLIYYSQIVNDFQKGDIAEGYSVSREKKESFPLTVTSAQKNPTAFYLCASRRQGTYEQYFGPGTRLTVT.

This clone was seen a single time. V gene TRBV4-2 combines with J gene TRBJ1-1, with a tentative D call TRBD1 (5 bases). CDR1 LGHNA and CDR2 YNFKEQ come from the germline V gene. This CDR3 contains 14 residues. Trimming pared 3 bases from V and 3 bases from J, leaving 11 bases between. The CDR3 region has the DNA TGTGCCAGCAGCCAGGCAGGGCGGGACACTGAAGCTTTCTTT. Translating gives CASSQAGRDTEAFF.

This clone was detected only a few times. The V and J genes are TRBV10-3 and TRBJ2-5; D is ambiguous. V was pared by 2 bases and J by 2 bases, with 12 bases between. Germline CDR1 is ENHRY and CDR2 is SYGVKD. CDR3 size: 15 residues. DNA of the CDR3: TGTGCCATCAGTGAGAGAACTGGGTTACAAGAGACCCAGTACTTC. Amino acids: CAISERTGLQETQYF.

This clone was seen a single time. The chain's CDR3 is CASSSTTGTGIEKLFF. The CDR3 DNA reads TGTGCCAGCAGTTCCACTACCGGGACAGGGATCGAAAAACTGTTTTTT. This chain links TRBV28 with TRBJ1-4; 9 bases line up with TRBD1. Germline V gene data show CDR1 as MDHEN and CDR2 as SYDVKM. This CDR3 comprises 16 residues. V shed 4 bases, J shed 8 bases, and the junction held 11 bases outside the gene matches.

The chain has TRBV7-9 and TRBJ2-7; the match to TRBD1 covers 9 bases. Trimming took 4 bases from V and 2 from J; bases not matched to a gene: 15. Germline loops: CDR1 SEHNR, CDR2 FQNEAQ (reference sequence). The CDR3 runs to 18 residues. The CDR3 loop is CASSSLKGQGRKAYEQYF. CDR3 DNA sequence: TGTGCCAGCAGCTCGCTCAAGGGACAGGGCAGAAAGGCCTACGAGCAGTACTTC.

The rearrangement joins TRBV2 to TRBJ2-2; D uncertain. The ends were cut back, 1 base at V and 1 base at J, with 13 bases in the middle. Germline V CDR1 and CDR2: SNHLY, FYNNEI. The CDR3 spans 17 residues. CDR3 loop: CASSEDFGLLNTGELFF. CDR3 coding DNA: TGTGCCAGCAGTGAAGACTTCGGGCTACTGAACACCGGGGAGCTGTTTTTT.

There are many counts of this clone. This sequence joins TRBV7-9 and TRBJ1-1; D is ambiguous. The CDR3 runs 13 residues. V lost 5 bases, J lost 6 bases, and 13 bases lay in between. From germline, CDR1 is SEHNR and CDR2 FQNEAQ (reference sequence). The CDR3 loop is CASSAALFSEAFF. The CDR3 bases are TGTGCCAGCAGCGCCGCACTGTTCTCTGAAGCTTTCTTT. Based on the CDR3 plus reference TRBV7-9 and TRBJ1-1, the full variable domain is DTGVSQNPRHKITKRGQNVTFRCDPISEHNRLYWYRQTLGQGPEFLTYFQNEAQLEKSRLLSDRFSAERPKGSFSTLEIQRTEQGDSAMYLCASSAALFSEAFFGQGTRLTVV.

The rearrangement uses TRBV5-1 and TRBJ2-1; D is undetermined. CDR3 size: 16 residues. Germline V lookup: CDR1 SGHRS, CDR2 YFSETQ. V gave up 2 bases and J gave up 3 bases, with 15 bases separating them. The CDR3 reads CASSLIVTSYYNEQFF. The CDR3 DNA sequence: TGCGCCAGCAGCTTAATTGTAACAAGTTACTACAATGAGCAGTTCTTC.